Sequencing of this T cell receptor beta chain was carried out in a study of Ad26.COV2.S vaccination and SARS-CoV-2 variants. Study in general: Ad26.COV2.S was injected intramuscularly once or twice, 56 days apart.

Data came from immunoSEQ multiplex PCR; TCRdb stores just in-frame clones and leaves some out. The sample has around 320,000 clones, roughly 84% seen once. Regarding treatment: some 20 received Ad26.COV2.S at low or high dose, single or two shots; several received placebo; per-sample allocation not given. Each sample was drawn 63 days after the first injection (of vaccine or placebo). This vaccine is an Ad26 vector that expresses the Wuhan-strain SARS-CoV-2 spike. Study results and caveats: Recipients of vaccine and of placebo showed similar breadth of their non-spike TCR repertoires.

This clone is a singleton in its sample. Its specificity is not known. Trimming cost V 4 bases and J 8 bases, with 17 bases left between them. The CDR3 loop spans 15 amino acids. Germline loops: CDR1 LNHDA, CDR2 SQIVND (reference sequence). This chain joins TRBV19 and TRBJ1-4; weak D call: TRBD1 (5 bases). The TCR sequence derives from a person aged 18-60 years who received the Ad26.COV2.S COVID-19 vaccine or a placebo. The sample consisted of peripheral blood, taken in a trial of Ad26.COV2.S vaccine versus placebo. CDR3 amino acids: CASSNLGPHKEKLFF. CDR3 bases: TGTGCCAGTAGTAACCTGGGGCCCCATAAGGAAAAACTGTTTTTT.